The T cell receptor (beta chain) described here comes from a study of cytomegalovirus exposure and HLA in healthy donors (dated by TCRdb to about 2017). With respect to the entire study: According to an earlier analysis of 550 to 700 of the donors, about 190 million T cells yielded 120 million or so unique TCR beta sequences and about 300 Gb of sequence data. Among the roughly 430 genotyped donors, approximately 82% belonged to the genetic ancestry cluster associated with self-reported Caucasian donors. An earlier analysis of about 600 of the donors used high-throughput TCR beta sequencing to judge whether each TCR beta V gene segment behaved as functional or pseudogenic. A later genetic analysis used genome-wide SNP genotypes for about 60% of the roughly 670 donors, treating that subset as a discovery cohort. Typing coverage differed by locus: A, B, C, DRB1 and DQB1 were typed in roughly 620-630 donors, DQA1 in 522, DPA1 in approximately 600, and DPB1 in just under 490. An early release covering roughly 640 HLA-typed donors comprised about 300 gigabases of sequencing data and 85 million to 100 million unique TCR sequences. Every discovery cohort repertoire had been produced on one sequencing platform. Both class I and class II loci were covered by HLA typing, at four-digit resolution. Roughly 5 DR-DQ haplotypes were handled as single units for association and clustering, since linkage in the cohort was strong. Rather than drawing on any new phenotypic data, the later analysis identified candidate immune exposures from TCR beta sequences and the way those sequences occurred across donors. High-throughput TCR immunosequencing, statistical association of individual TCRs with disease status, and machine learning were combined to predict cytomegalovirus infection status. Using immunosequencing, the study profiled T cell repertoires from 550 to 750 subjects and related those repertoires to cytomegalovirus serostatus. The study aimed to test whether signatures of past pathogen exposure could be identified by cataloging public T cell receptors. Donor age, sex, ethnicity and CMV serostatus were collected together with the repertoire data. On average, roughly 250,000 unique TCR beta nucleotide sequences were sequenced per donor among several hundred genotyped donors of the cohort, with roughly 18% of those sequences being non-productive. To study patterns of TCR occurrence, a later analysis re-analyzed previously published TCR beta repertoires from 650 to 750 donors and added high-resolution HLA genotyping. Besides the first cohort of approximately 710 subjects, a separate validation cohort made up of 90 to 150 different subjects was used. What the authors observed across the whole study: According to a later analysis, TCR association rates differed among HLA loci, with DRB1 alleles showing the most associated TCRs and HLA-C alleles showing the fewest. The only immune exposure information available for the cohort was CMV serostatus. At a false discovery rate of 0.05, a later analysis linked 15,000 to 20,000 TCR beta sequences to specific HLA alleles. Linkage disequilibrium might explain the correlated functional status among segregating V segments, but an unknown experimental factor could not be ruled out. In a later genetic analysis, fewer N-insertions in productive TCRs were reported among donors in an Asian-associated ancestry cluster than the roughly 670-donor mean. In a later analysis, HLA-associated TCR beta chains were found to be more clonally expanded and to have lower generation probabilities than equally common non-associated chains. A total of 164 TCR beta chains were listed by the study as associated with cytomegalovirus. In vitro tests confirmed that a few of the cytomegalovirus-associated TCR beta chains recognize cytomegalovirus antigens. Presence/absence analyses assumed roughly uniform sequencing depth across donors, an assumption that may not hold. Most CMV-associated TCR beta chains appeared to be HLA-restricted in a later analysis, and the HLA associations seemed to be driven largely by CMV exposure. Because some donors lacked HLA typing at each locus, the association tests relied only on the typed subset. Strong co-occurrence of HLA alleles, especially DR and DQ, made assigning TCR associations to individual alleles difficult. This cohort had only TCR beta chains sequenced, and the lack of alpha or paired-chain data limited which features could be detected. V-gene and J-gene trimming of TCR beta chains was associated with a missense DCLRE1C variant in a later genetic analysis, and the association was replicated in an independent cohort. Because counts were too low, seventeen rarely observed V segments, including chromosome 9 orphons, were excluded from the earlier analysis of several hundred of the donors. Several of the top co-occurrence clusters appeared to be linked to parvovirus B19, influenza, CMV and Epstein-Barr virus, according to a later analysis. In both the original and validation cohorts, the classifier was reported to diagnose cytomegalovirus status with high specificity and sensitivity. A group of highly shared sequence variants was considered likely to be a technical artifact of the sequencing pipeline. Across donors, most TCR sequences were observed very rarely, whereas some public TCRs were present in many individuals. In an earlier analysis of around 600 of the donors, most TCR beta V segments were observed in productive rearrangements about 87% or about 30% of the time, broadly matching IMGT annotations. It was suggested by the authors that the approach could potentially be generalized to other disease states and immunological phenotypes. A further reported finding was that TCR beta sequences accurately predicted the HLA-A and HLA-B alleles for most subjects in the first cohort.

The cohort was made up of 666 healthy bone marrow donors. Cohort members were all nominally healthy when sampled, although unrecorded immune exposures were likely present. The donor was CMV seropositive and was included in the group of almost 300 seropositive cohort members. Every donor gave a peripheral blood sample, and the peripheral blood mononuclear cells from that sample were used for TCR beta sequencing. The Qiagen DNeasy Blood Extraction Kit was used to extract genomic DNA from the blood cell samples. In regard to this clone: This clone's antigen is unknown. No qualities accompany the bases; no much larger clone lies one base away.

Libraries came from the immunoSEQ multiplex PCR assay. For the multiplex PCR, a mixture combining 60 forward primers for TCR Vbeta segments and 13 reverse primers for TCR Jbeta segments was used. The CDR3 region of rearranged TCR beta genes was amplified from genomic DNA with a multiplex PCR assay. Amplified TCR beta libraries were sequenced as 87-base-pair reads on the Illumina HiSeq System. As for the original processing: A later analysis counted some 74 million unique TCR beta chains across the 650 to 800 repertoires, and some 12 million of these chains were shared by at least two donors. Raw reads were error-corrected and collapsed into unique sequences with a nearest-neighbor algorithm that merged closely related sequences to remove PCR and sequencing errors. Alignment of CDR3 sequences to IMGT reference sequences was used to assign V, D and J gene segments. Each retained sequence needed at least a six-nucleotide match to both a V gene segment and a J gene segment. Rearrangements were called productive when the CDR3 lacked stop codons and stayed in frame with V and J; all others were non-productive. CDR3 was defined according to IMGT convention as the region running from the second conserved V-encoded cysteine to the conserved J-encoded phenylalanine. The earlier analysis of a few hundred of the donors excluded any sequence lacking an unambiguous match to a single V gene segment. An earlier analysis of a few hundred of the donors called V segments functional above 56.7% productive rearrangements and segregating when the between-donor standard deviation exceeded 5%. A statistical classification framework was built for diagnosing cytomegalovirus status from the catalog of TCR beta chain sequences. In a later analysis, TCR nucleotide sequences were compared against IMGT/GENE-DB human TR gene sequences so that V and J genes could be assigned. A later analysis assigned CDR3 sequences and most-parsimonious VDJ recombination scenarios with the TCRdist pipeline. In a later analysis, each TCR beta chain was defined by its CDR3 amino acid sequence together with its V-gene family, and reads without a unique V-gene family were excluded. To address suspected cross-contamination and a sequencing artifact, a later analysis removed 450 to 700 highly shared, low-generation-probability nucleotide sequences. A later analysis calculated a clonal expansion index for each public chain from normalized within-repertoire ranks of inferred template counts. In a later analysis, generation probabilities were computed using a VDJ recombination model fitted to out-of-frame rearrangements, and the results were checked against IGoR. In a later analysis, hypergeometric tests were used to score TCR-TCR, TCR-HLA and TCR-CMV co-occurrence, with a repertoire-size bias correction applied to TCR pairs. To estimate false discovery rates, a later analysis permuted the HLA or CMV assignments 20 times. In a later analysis, co-occurring TCRs were grouped using DBSCAN, with TCRdist sequence similarity added in when clustering inside HLA-allele-positive subsets. Co-occurrence clustering excluded repertoires with fewer than 30,000 or more than 120,000 public chains, plus five with anomalous nucleotide sharing. In its TCRdb copy, this immuneACCESS table keeps in-frame sequences only and misses some clones. Where compared with another copy, unresolved V genes explain less than half of these, and the others have no known cause. The V and J calls and clone size were taken over from that table, and D and trimming were inferred from the DNA. In all, the sample holds 180,000 or so clones, and roughly 85% of those were seen once. The top ten constitute roughly an eighth of the sample.

The origin of this receptor is a man in his fifties or sixties in good health and CMV-seropositive. Source material: PBMCs.

Here the CDR3 is given as CASRKGQRNTEAFF. The sequence in DNA is TGTGCAAGTCGCAAGGGACAGCGGAACACTGAAGCTTTCTTT. This receptor chain uses TRBV12-2 and TRBJ1-1; no check of the table's D call, TRBD1, against the DNA was made. TRBV12-2 is a recognized pseudogene. Including cysteine and phenylalanine, the CDR3 has 14 amino acids. Kept here is only the CDR3 DNA, which spans 42 bases and is read in frame from base 1.